The TCR beta chain under discussion was sequenced for a study of T cells in Graves' hyperthyroidism and ophthalmopathy. It was RNA transcripts that yielded the amplified TCR beta CDR3 regions. The HTBI primer set served for first-round RT-PCR of the TCR CDR3. Via MiXCR, TCRdb re-called the multiplex PCR reads, giving one row per CDR3 protein. The sample has around 560,000 distinct CDR3 sequences; approximately 15% are singletons. Diagnosis rested on symptoms, serum thyroxine and TRAb, thyroid ultrasound, and orbital computed tomography. The source of the PBMCs was 10 ml of fresh peripheral blood. This TCR came from a woman younger than 30 with Graves' hyperthyroidism. The sequenced sample was blood.

The DNA of the CDR3 is TGTGCCAGCCGGGATTGGGGACAGGGGGTAGACACCATATATTTT. Amino acids: CASRDWGQGVDTIYF. The chain combines TRBV28 with TRBJ1-3; the match to TRBD1 covers 11 bases. CDR3 length: 15 residues. Looked up from germline, CDR1 is MDHEN and CDR2 is SYDVKM. V lost 8 bases and J lost 8; bases outside the gene matches: 11. Complete variable domain (other parts from reference TRBV28 and TRBJ1-3): DVKVTQSSRYLVKRTGEKVFLECVQDMDHENMFWYRQDPGLGLRLIYFSYDVKMKEKGDIPEGYSVSREKKERFSLILESASTNQTSMYLCASRDWGQGVDTIYFGEGSWLTVV.